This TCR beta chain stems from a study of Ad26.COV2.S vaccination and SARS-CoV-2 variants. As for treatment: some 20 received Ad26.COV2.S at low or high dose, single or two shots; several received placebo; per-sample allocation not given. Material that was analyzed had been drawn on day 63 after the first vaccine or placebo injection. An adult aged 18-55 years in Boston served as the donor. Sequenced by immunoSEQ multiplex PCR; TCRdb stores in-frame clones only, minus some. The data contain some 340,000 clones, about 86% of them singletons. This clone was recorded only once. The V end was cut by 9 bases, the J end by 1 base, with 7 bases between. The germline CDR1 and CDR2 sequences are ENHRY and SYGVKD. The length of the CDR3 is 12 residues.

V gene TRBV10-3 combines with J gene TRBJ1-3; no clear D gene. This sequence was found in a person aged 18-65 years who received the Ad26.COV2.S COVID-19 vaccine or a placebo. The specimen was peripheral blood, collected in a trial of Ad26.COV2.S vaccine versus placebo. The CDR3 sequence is CAIGRSGNTIYF. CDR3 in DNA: TGTGCCATAGGGAGGTCTGGAAACACCATATATTTT.